This record covers a single T cell receptor beta chain. These data originate in a study of blood T cell repertoires in COVID-19. Authors' data handling: The authors estimated nucleated cell counts from reference gene primer amplification. Profiled with immunoSEQ multiplex PCR; TCRdb holds only in-frame clones, not every one. V, J and clone size are taken as reported in that table, and D and trimming were inferred from the DNA itself. This table holds about 220,000 clones, almost 85% found once. The CDR3 extends over 14 amino acids. Germline loops: CDR1 MNHEY, CDR2 SMNVEV (reference sequence). V lost 3 bases and J 5 bases, leaving 8 bases between the germline ends.

Source material: PBMCs or T cells enriched from blood (not recorded which). The chain is built from TRBV27 and TRBJ1-6; D gene ambiguous. This TCR derives from a man aged 35-49 years who had recovered from COVID-19. CDR3 residues: CASSFLAHNSPLHF. The CDR3 DNA reads as TGTGCCAGCAGTTTTTTGGCCCATAATTCACCCCTCCACTTT.